This record covers a single T cell receptor (beta chain). The junction differs from germline at one of its ends, possibly a read error. The data were obtained in a study of T-cell reconstitution after alpha-beta-depleted transplantation in children. Unique molecular identifiers were built into the TCRbeta library. TCRdb re-derived calls from the PCR reads in MiXCR, one entry per CDR3 protein. The sample holds 200,000 to 300,000 distinct CDR3 sequences; around 11% are singletons and the top ten take over 2.5%. In germline, CDR1 is SGHTA, CDR2 FQGNSA. The CDR3 is made up of 15 amino acids. This chain connects TRBV7-2 to TRBJ1-1; D is uncertain. This sequence originates from a human donor who donated a stem cell graft to a child with acute lymphoblastic leukemia. The material sequenced was PBMCs from the stem cell graft donor, taken from the stem cell graft. This CDR3 reads CAGSLAPKGGTEAFF. CDR3 nucleotides: TGTGCCGGCAGCTTAGCGCCCAAGGGAGGTACTGAAGCTTTCTTT.